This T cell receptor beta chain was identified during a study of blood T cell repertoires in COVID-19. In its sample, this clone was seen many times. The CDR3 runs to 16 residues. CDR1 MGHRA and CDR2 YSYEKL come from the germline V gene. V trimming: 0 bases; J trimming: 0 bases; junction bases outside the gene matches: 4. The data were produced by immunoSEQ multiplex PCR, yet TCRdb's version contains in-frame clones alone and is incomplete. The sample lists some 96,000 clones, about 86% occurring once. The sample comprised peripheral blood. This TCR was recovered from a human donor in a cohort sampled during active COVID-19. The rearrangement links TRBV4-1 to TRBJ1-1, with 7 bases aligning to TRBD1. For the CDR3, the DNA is TGCGCCAGCAGCCAAGAGGGACAGTTGATGAACACTGAAGCTTTCTTT. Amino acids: CASSQEGQLMNTEAFF.